This T cell receptor (beta chain) was captured in a study of T cells in Graves' hyperthyroidism and ophthalmopathy. TCR beta CDR3 regions were amplified from RNA. TCR CDR3 underwent first-round RT-PCR with the HTBI primer set. TCRdb itself ran the multiplex PCR reads through MiXCR, one entry per CDR3 protein. The data contain around 600,000 distinct CDR3 sequences, 13% to 15% of them singletons. Germline V gives CDR1 LGHNA, CDR2 YNFKEQ. V lost 1 base to trimming and J lost 4 bases, with 17 bases between them. There are 16 residues in the CDR3. This chain joins TRBV4-2 and TRBJ2-7, with D possibly TRBD2 on 7 matching bases. The material sequenced was blood. The source is a woman in her fifties or sixties with Graves' ophthalmopathy. The CDR3 bases are TGTGCCAGCAGCCAAGTCGGGGAGGGGGGGAGATACGAGCAGTACTTC. Translating gives CASSQVGEGGRYEQYF.